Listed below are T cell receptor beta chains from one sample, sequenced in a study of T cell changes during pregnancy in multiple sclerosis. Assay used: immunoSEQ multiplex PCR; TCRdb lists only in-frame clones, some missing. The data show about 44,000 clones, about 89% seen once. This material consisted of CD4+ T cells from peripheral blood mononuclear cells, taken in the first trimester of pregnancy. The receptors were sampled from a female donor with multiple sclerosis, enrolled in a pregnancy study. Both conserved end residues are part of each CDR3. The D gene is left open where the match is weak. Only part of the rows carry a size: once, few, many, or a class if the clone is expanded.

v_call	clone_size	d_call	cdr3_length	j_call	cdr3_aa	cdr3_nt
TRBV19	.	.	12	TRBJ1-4	CASMDFGEKLFF	TGTGCCAGTATGGACTTCGGTGAAAAACTGTTTTTT
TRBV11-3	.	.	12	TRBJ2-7	CASSTSSPEQYF	TGTGCCAGCAGCACAAGTTCCCCCGAGCAGTACTTC
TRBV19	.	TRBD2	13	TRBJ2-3	CASITSGTDTQYF	TGTGCCAGTATCACTAGCGGCACAGATACGCAGTATTTT
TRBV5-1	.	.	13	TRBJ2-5	CASSKQLQETQYF	TGCGCCAGCAGTAAACAGCTTCAAGAGACCCAGTACTTC
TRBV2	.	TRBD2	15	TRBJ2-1	CASTPGTSGSDEQFF	TGTGCCAGCACCCCCGGGACTAGCGGGAGTGATGAGCAGTTCTTC
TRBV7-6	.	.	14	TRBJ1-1	CASSSGQLNTEAFF	TGTGCCAGCAGCTCTGGACAACTGAACACTGAAGCTTTCTTT
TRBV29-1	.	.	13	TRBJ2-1	CSVVPTRQAEQFF	TGCAGCGTTGTACCAACTAGGCAGGCTGAGCAGTTCTTC
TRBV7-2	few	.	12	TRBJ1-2	CASSSRVVGYTF	TGTGCCAGCAGCTCACGGGTCGTGGGCTACACCTTC
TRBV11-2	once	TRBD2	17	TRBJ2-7	CASRHTGLAGDHYEQYF	TGTGCCAGCAGGCATACTGGACTAGCGGGAGACCACTACGAGCAGTACTTC
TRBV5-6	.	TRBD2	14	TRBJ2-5	CASSPGGGLETQYF	TGTGCCAGCAGCCCGGGGGGGGGCCTAGAGACCCAGTACTTC
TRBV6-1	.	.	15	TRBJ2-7	CASSGLSRTAYEQYF	TGTGCCAGCAGCGGCCTCTCGCGGACAGCCTACGAGCAGTACTTC
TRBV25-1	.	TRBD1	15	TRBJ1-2	CASSDSNRGNYGYTF	TGTGCCAGCAGTGATTCGAACAGGGGGAACTATGGCTACACCTTC
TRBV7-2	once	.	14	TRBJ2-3	CASSLDRGSDTQYF	TGTGCCAGCAGCTTAGATCGGGGATCAGATACGCAGTATTTT
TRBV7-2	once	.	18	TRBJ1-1	CASSYSLPGATLNTEAFF	TGTGCCAGCAGTTATAGCCTGCCAGGGGCTACTTTGAACACTGAAGCTTTCTTT
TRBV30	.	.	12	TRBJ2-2	CAWSRNTGELFF	TGTGCCTGGAGTCGGAACACCGGGGAGCTGTTTTTT
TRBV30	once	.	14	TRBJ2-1	CAWSVLRGSNEQFF	TGTGCCTGGAGTGTACTTCGCGGATCTAATGAGCAGTTCTTC
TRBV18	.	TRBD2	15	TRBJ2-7	CASSPPGREGYEQYF	TGTGCCAGCTCACCACCGGGCAGGGAGGGCTACGAGCAGTACTTC
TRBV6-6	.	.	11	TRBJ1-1	CASIQGTEAFF	TGTGCCAGCATCCAGGGGACTGAAGCTTTCTTT
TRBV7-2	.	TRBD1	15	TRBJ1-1	CASSFPGTGGTEAFF	TGTGCCAGCAGCTTCCCTGGGACAGGGGGCACTGAAGCTTTCTTT
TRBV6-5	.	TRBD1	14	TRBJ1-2	CASSATGGLYGYTF	TGTGCCAGCAGTGCGACAGGGGGCTTGTATGGCTACACCTTC
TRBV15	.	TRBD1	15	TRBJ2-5	CATSRGTGNEETQYF	TGTGCCACCAGCAGAGGGACAGGGAACGAGGAGACCCAGTACTTC
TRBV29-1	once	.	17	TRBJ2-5	CSVEVEYLRLVQETQYF	TGCAGCGTGGAAGTAGAGTACTTAAGACTCGTACAAGAGACCCAGTACTTC
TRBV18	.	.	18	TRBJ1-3	CASSPTVHSNPSGNTIYF	TGTGCCAGCTCACCAACGGTTCATTCGAACCCCTCTGGAAACACCATATATTTT
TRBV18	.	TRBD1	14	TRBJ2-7	CASSDYRGHYEQYF	TGTGCCAGCTCAGATTACAGGGGTCACTACGAGCAGTACTTC
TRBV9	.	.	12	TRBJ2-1	CASSNSGDEQFF	TGTGCCAGCAGCAATAGCGGCGATGAGCAGTTCTTC
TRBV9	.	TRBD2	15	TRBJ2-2	CASSFGTRGAGELFF	TGTGCCAGCAGCTTCGGGACTAGGGGGGCCGGGGAGCTGTTTTTT
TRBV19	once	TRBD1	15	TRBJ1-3	CASSSTGGSGNTIYF	TGTGCCAGTAGTAGCACAGGGGGCTCTGGAAACACCATATATTTT
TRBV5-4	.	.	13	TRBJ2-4	CASSQGAKNIQYF	TGTGCCAGCAGCCAGGGGGCCAAAAACATTCAGTACTTC
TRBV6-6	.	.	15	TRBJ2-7	CASSYVAGVSYEQYF	TGTGCCAGCAGTTACGTGGCAGGTGTTTCCTACGAGCAGTACTTC
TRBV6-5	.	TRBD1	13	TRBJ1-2	CASRVDRGYGYTF	TGTGCCAGCAGGGTGGACAGGGGCTATGGCTACACCTTC
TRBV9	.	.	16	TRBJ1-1	CASSVSPRTVNTEAFF	TGTGCCAGCAGCGTAAGCCCTCGGACAGTTAACACTGAAGCTTTCTTT
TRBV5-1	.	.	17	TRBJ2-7	CASSLAKSTSTSYEQYF	TGCGCCAGCAGCTTGGCCAAGTCTACCTCGACTTCCTACGAGCAGTACTTC
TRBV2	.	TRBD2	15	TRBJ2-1	CASSEAPLAGDEQFF	TGTGCCAGCAGTGAAGCGCCTTTAGCGGGAGATGAGCAGTTCTTC
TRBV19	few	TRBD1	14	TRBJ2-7	CASRRTGAAYEQYF	TGTGCCAGTAGGCGGACAGGGGCCGCCTACGAGCAGTACTTC
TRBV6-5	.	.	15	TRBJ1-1	CASSRDGGWGTEAFF	TGTGCCAGCAGCCGGGACGGAGGGTGGGGAACTGAAGCTTTCTTT
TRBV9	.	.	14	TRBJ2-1	CASSVTRGGNEQFF	TGTGCCAGCAGCGTGACTAGGGGTGGCAATGAGCAGTTCTTC
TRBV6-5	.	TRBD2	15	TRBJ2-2	CASSLGLAGTGELFF	TGTGCCAGCAGTTTGGGACTAGCGGGTACCGGGGAGCTGTTTTTT
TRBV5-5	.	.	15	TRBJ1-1	CASSLVELKNTEAFF	TGTGCCAGCAGCTTGGTCGAGCTGAAGAACACTGAAGCTTTCTTT
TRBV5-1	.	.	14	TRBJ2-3	CASSFGDNTDTQYF	TGCGCCAGCAGCTTCGGGGACAACACAGATACGCAGTATTTT
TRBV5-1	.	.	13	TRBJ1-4	CASSWRTDEKLFF	TGCGCCAGCAGCTGGCGGACAGACGAAAAACTGTTTTTT
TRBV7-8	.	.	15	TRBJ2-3	CASRTLYSYTDTQYF	TGTGCCAGCAGAACTTTATACAGTTACACAGATACGCAGTATTTT
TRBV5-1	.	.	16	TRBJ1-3	CASSPTGSAGGNTIYF	TGCGCCAGCAGCCCGACGGGATCGGCAGGCGGAAACACCATATATTTT
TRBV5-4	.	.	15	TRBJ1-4	CASSLGAGRREKLFF	TGTGCCAGCAGCTTGGGGGCAGGGCGTAGGGAAAAACTGTTTTTT
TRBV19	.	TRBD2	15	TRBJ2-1	CASSTPRTSGNEQFF	TGTGCCAGTAGTACGCCCCGGACTAGCGGGAATGAGCAGTTCTTC
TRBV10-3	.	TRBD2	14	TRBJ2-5	CAITPSGRMETQYF	TGTGCCATCACCCCTAGCGGGAGGATGGAGACCCAGTACTTC
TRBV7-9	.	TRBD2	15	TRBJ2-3	CASSRTSGCTDTQYF	TGTGCCAGCAGCCGGACTAGCGGGTGCACAGATACGCAGTATTTT
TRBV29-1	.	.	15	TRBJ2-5	CSVDWAANPQGTQYF	TGCAGCGTTGATTGGGCAGCGAATCCGCAGGGGACCCAGTACTTC
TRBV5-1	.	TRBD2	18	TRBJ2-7	CASSSAQRTSGTDYEQYF	TGCGCCAGCAGCTCTGCCCAGAGGACTAGCGGGACCGACTACGAGCAGTACTTC
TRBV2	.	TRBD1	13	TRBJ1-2	CASRPRQGRGYTF	TGTGCCAGCAGACCTAGACAGGGCCGGGGCTACACCTTC
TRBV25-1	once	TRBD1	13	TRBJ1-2	CASSGIWDSGYTF	TGTGCCAGCAGTGGGATTTGGGACAGCGGCTACACCTTC
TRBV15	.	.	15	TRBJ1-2	CATSRDGGGGYGYTF	TGTGCCACCAGCAGAGATGGCGGGGGAGGCTATGGCTACACCTTC
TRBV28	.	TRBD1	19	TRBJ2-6	CASSSLGQGASSGANVLTF	TGTGCCAGCAGTTCCCTAGGTCAGGGGGCGAGCTCTGGGGCCAACGTCCTGACTTTC
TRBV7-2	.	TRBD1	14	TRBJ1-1	CASSLDQGVTEAFF	TGTGCCAGCAGCTTAGATCAGGGGGTCACTGAAGCTTTCTTT
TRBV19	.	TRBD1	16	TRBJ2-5	CASSRTGTGYQETQYF	TGTGCCAGTAGTAGGACCGGGACAGGGTACCAAGAGACCCAGTACTTC
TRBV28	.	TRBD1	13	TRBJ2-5	CASSGTVKETQYF	TGTGCCAGCAGCGGGACAGTGAAAGAGACCCAGTACTTC
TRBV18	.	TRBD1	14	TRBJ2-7	CASSPQGQAYEQYF	TGTGCCAGCTCACCACAGGGACAGGCCTACGAGCAGTACTTC